These T cell receptor beta chains were read from a single sample in a study of Ad26.COV2.S vaccination and SARS-CoV-2 variants. Libraries were prepared by immunoSEQ multiplex PCR; TCRdb keeps only in-frame clonotypes and omits some of them. The profile shows about 410,000 clones, 80% to 95% of them singletons. Sequencing was performed on peripheral blood, taken in a trial of Ad26.COV2.S vaccine versus placebo. The source is a person aged 18-60 years who received the Ad26.COV2.S COVID-19 vaccine or a placebo. The CDR3 runs from the conserved cysteine through the conserved F or W. Each record gives: D gene, J gene, clone size, V gene, CDR3 DNA, CDR3 protein. A D gene is named only where the DNA matches it firmly. The size entry is marked missing in some rows and otherwise reads once, few, many or a size class.

.,TRBJ1-4,.,TRBV4-1,TGCGCCAGCAGCCAAGCGGTTTCCTTAACTAATGAAAAACTGTTTTTT,CASSQAVSLTNEKLFF
.,TRBJ2-5,.,TRBV4-1,TGCGCCAGCAGCCAAGCCCGGGACTCCCCACAAGAGACCCAGTACTTC,CASSQARDSPQETQYF
.,TRBJ1-1,.,TRBV28,TGTGCCAGCAGACTAAGGGGCAACACTGAAGCTTTCTTT,CASRLRGNTEAFF
TRBD1,TRBJ2-2,.,TRBV27,TGTGCCAGCAGTCCACAGGGGATAAAGGCCGGGGAGCTGTTTTTT,CASSPQGIKAGELFF
TRBD1,TRBJ1-5,.,TRBV19,TGTGCCAGTAGCAGGGGACAGATGGGGTATCAGCCCCAGCATTTT,CASSRGQMGYQPQHF
.,TRBJ2-4,.,TRBV20-1,TGCAGTGCTAGCCCGGAAAACATTCAGTACTTC,CSASPENIQYF
.,TRBJ1-2,.,TRBV4-3,TGCGCCAGCAGCCAAGATTCAGCCCAGGGAGTTACCTATGGCTACACCTTC,CASSQDSAQGVTYGYTF
TRBD1,TRBJ1-4,.,TRBV5-8,TGTGCCAGCAGCTCGGGGGGACAGGGTCGGGAAAAACTGTTTTTT,CASSSGGQGREKLFF
.,TRBJ2-2,.,TRBV7-2,TGTGCCAGCAGCTTATGGGGGATCGGCGGGGAGCTGTTTTTT,CASSLWGIGGELFF
.,TRBJ2-3,.,TRBV5-3,TGTGCCAGAAGCTACATATCCCCAGATACGCAGTATTTT,CARSYISPDTQYF
.,TRBJ2-7,.,TRBV25-1,TGTGCCAGCAGTGACGGAAGCCTATCCTACGAGCAGTACTTC,CASSDGSLSYEQYF
TRBD2,TRBJ2-3,.,TRBV7-9,TGTGCCAGCAGCTTAGGAGCGGGGGGCACAGATACGCAGTATTTT,CASSLGAGGTDTQYF
.,TRBJ2-7,once,TRBV11-2,TGTGCCAGCAGCCCATCCTGGGTGCGGGGCCACGAGCAGTACTTC,CASSPSWVRGHEQYF
TRBD1,TRBJ2-1,once,TRBV28,TGTGCCATACTCCGGGACAGGGGGCGTGATGAGCAGTTCTTC,CAILRDRGRDEQFF
.,TRBJ1-4,.,TRBV7-9,TGTGCCAGCAGCCCCCAGGCCACAAATGAAAAACTGTTTTTT,CASSPQATNEKLFF
.,TRBJ1-6,.,TRBV7-2,TGTGCCAGCAACCAGGGCACTTCTTCACCCCTCCACTTT,CASNQGTSSPLHF
.,TRBJ2-3,.,TRBV4-3,TGCGCCAGCAGCCAAGATTCCAGGACAGACGGTACGCAGTATTTT,CASSQDSRTDGTQYF
.,TRBJ2-7,.,TRBV27,TGTGCCAGCAGTTTAACAGGGAGCTCCTACGAGCAGTACTTC,CASSLTGSSYEQYF
.,TRBJ1-2,.,TRBV6-2/TRBV6-3,TGTGCCAGCAGTTGGGGGGACTATGGCTACACCTTC,CASSWGDYGYTF
.,TRBJ2-3,.,TRBV7-9,TGTGCCAGCAGCCGGACTACTGGAAATACGCAGTATTTT,CASSRTTGNTQYF
.,TRBJ2-2,.,TRBV7-2,TGTGCCAGCAGCTTAGGACCCCGCGCGAACACCGGGGAGCTGTTTTTT,CASSLGPRANTGELFF
TRBD1,TRBJ1-1,.,TRBV3-1/TRBV3-2,TGTGCCAGCAGCCAATTATGGACAGGGGTTCGGAACACTGAAGCTTTCTTT,CASSQLWTGVRNTEAFF
.,TRBJ2-5,.,TRBV6-6,TGTGCCAGCAGACCCCAAGGACAAGAGACCCAGTACTTC,CASRPQGQETQYF
.,TRBJ2-3,.,TRBV7-8,TGTGCCAGCAGCTCAAAAGCAGGGGGGCGTACAGATACGCAGTATTTT,CASSSKAGGRTDTQYF
.,TRBJ1-5,.,TRBV2,TGTGCCAGCAGTGCAGGGGACCCCAATCAGCCCCAGCATTTT,CASSAGDPNQPQHF
.,TRBJ1-5,.,TRBV18,TGTGCCTCCAAAGGGAACCAACGGGGCAATCAGCCCCAGCATTTT,CASKGNQRGNQPQHF
TRBD1,TRBJ2-3,.,TRBV19,TGTGCCAGTAGTATAGAGGGGGGGACAGGGATCACAGATACGCAGTATTTT,CASSIEGGTGITDTQYF
TRBD2,TRBJ2-7,.,TRBV6-5,TGTGCCAGCAGACCCAGCGGGGCCGACTACGAGCAGTACTTC,CASRPSGADYEQYF
TRBD2,TRBJ2-5,.,TRBV2,TGTGCCAGCAGTGAAACCCTAGCGGGGTACCAAGAGACCCAGTACTTC,CASSETLAGYQETQYF
TRBD1,TRBJ1-5,.,TRBV6-2/TRBV6-3,TGTGCCAGCAGTTACTCGGTGTACAGGGGACGAAGCAATCAGCCCCAGCATTTT,CASSYSVYRGRSNQPQHF
.,TRBJ2-5,.,TRBV18,TGTGCCAGCTCACCTCTCGGAGGAGAGACCCAGTACTTC,CASSPLGGETQYF
.,TRBJ1-4,.,TRBV19,TGTGCCAGTAGGGACAGAAATAATGAAAAACTGTTTTTT,CASRDRNNEKLFF
.,TRBJ2-7,.,TRBV28,TGTGCCAGCAGTCCCCAGGGATTCGGCGGGAACGAGCAGTACTTC,CASSPQGFGGNEQYF
.,TRBJ1-2,.,TRBV7-2,TGTGCCAGCAGCTTAGCAGGGAATGGCTACACCTTC,CASSLAGNGYTF
.,TRBJ2-5,.,TRBV27,TGTGCCAGCAGGGCTCTAGCGTCGTACCAAGAGACCCAGTACTTC,CASRALASYQETQYF
TRBD1,TRBJ2-7,once,TRBV7-9,TGTGCCAGCAGCTTCGGACAGGGGAGGAACGAGCAGTACTTC,CASSFGQGRNEQYF
TRBD2,TRBJ2-5,.,TRBV28,TGTGCCAGCAGTTTATTTGGGACTAGCGGGGCGATACACAAAGAGACCCAGTACTTC,CASSLFGTSGAIHKETQYF
.,TRBJ1-2,.,TRBV19,TGTGCCAGTAGGAAGGGGAACAACTATGGCTACACCTTC,CASRKGNNYGYTF
TRBD1,TRBJ2-1,.,TRBV19,TGTGCCAGTAATCTCGGGACAGGGGGCGCCAACAATGAGCAGTTCTTC,CASNLGTGGANNEQFF
TRBD1,TRBJ2-3,.,TRBV5-1,TGCGCCAGCAGCTCAGGGGGACGGAGCACAGATACGCAGTATTTT,CASSSGGRSTDTQYF
TRBD1,TRBJ2-1,.,TRBV15,TGTGCCACCGGTGACAGGGCACTCAACAATGAGCAGTTCTTC,CATGDRALNNEQFF
.,TRBJ2-7,.,TRBV6-2/TRBV6-3,TGTGCCAGCAGTTACGCCGACACCTTCTCCTACGAGCAGTACTTC,CASSYADTFSYEQYF
TRBD2,TRBJ2-7,.,TRBV27,TGTGCCAGCAGTAGCGGGGAGGCCCACGAGCAGTACTTC,CASSSGEAHEQYF
.,TRBJ1-1,.,TRBV18,TGTGCCAGCTCCCCGCGTAAGCTGGGAGTGGGAGAAGCTTTCTTT,CASSPRKLGVGEAFF
.,TRBJ2-7,.,TRBV18,TGTGCCAGCTCAAATAACCTAGCGAGTATGGGCGAGCAGTACTTC,CASSNNLASMGEQYF
TRBD1,TRBJ2-7,.,TRBV7-2,TGTGCCAGCAGCTATGACAGGGCCGCTTACTACGAGCAGTACTTC,CASSYDRAAYYEQYF
.,TRBJ1-1,.,TRBV7-2,TGTGCCAGCAGCTTAGTCAGGGTGAACACTGAAGCTTTCTTT,CASSLVRVNTEAFF
.,TRBJ1-5,.,TRBV28,TGTGCCAGCAGTTCACCGACCCCGGGGAGCAATCAGCCCCAGCATTTT,CASSSPTPGSNQPQHF